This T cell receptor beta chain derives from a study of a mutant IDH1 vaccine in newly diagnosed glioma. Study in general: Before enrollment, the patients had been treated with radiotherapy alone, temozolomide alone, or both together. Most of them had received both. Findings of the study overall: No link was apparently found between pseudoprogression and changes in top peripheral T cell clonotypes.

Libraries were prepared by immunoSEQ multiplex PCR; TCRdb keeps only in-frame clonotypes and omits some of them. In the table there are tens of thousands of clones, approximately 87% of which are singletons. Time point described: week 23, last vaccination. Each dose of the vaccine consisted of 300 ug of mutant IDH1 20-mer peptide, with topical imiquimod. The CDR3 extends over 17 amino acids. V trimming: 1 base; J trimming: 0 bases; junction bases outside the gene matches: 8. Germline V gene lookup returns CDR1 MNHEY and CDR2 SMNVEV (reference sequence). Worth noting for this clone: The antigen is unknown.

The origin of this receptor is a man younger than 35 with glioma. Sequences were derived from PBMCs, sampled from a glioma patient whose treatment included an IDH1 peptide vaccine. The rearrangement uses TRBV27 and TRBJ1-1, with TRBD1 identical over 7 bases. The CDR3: CASSLYGGQIMNTEAFF. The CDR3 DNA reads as TGTGCCAGCAGTTTATATGGGGGACAGATCATGAACACTGAAGCTTTCTTT.